This T cell receptor beta chain was profiled in a study of long-term antiretroviral therapy in people with HIV (dated by TCRdb to between 2021 and 2024). Regarding the research as a whole: The earliest samples were collected about a decade before the 2015 WHO recommendation for immediate ART, when ART was typically delayed until CD4 counts fell. This retrospective serial study examined whether starting ART and sustained HIV suppression were associated with changes in the composition and diversity of the TRB repertoire in peripheral blood. The cohort contributed about 200 cryopreserved PBMC samples from about 29 adults with confirmed HIV infection, collected serially over a mean of around six years (range 1-12). About two fifths of the roughly 30 participants with HIV were female. No cross-contamination during QIAcube processing was shown when test extractions of a monoclonal T-cell line were performed alongside about 33 polyclonal samples.

Study-wide findings and limitations: Unsorted PBMC were profiled instead of sorted CD4+ and CD8+ T cells because pre-ART samples had limited cell numbers. Since PBMC availability was limited, sequencing covered only the TCR beta chain, with no alpha chain pairing. Inferences about post-ART repertoire changes were limited because no data were available on ART adherence, viral resistance or therapy changes. The samples were dated from about 2004 to 2017, and the ART regimens that were used may be less effective than current ART regimens. Starting ART was linked to a significant rise in TRB diversity, yet even with long-term ART the diversity remained significantly lower than in transplant donor controls. Expanded TRB clones identified before ART initiation dominated the repertoire across all time points, though the dominance fluctuated and decreased in many PLHIV after ART. Compared with controls, HIV repertoires had narrower CDR3 length ranges, and the network structure pointed to an antigen-experienced repertoire that shifted only slightly toward naive after ART.

On this clone: This clone's antigen is unknown. No base quality values were provided; no much bigger clone lies one nucleotide off.

Participants were included only if at least one PBMC sample before ART initiation and at least two post-ART samples were available. Every participant with HIV received treatment in the United States of America. Before DNA extraction, cryopreserved samples containing about 0.9-11 million PBMC were thawed and washed. At the time of the earliest PBMC sample, participants with HIV were aged between about 20 and 54 years. PBMC samples were contributed by each participant from 1-4 timepoints before ART initiation and 2-8 timepoints after ART initiation, with a median of 7 samples. For every participant, serial HIV viral load, CD4+ T-cell count, ART history and demographic data were obtained. A Qiagen kit on a QIAcube was used to extract genomic DNA from unsorted PBMC, with samples processed in batches of 12. The immunoSEQ hsTCRB v3.0 assay was used at survey level resolution for TRB variable region sequencing. TRB sequencing targeted a depth of roughly 35,000-55,000 T-cell genomes per sample. Pooled TRB libraries were sequenced on an Illumina MiSeq with a v3 150-cycle kit. For the original study's pipeline: Repertoire analysis ran in R within a reproducible Nextflow workflow covering QC, data transformation and analysis. Custom analyses were implemented in LymphoSeq2, an R package for AIRR-Seq data exploration. After excluding a few samples that yielded fewer than 5000 total TRB sequences, 150 to 200 HIV repertoires remained for analysis. Among the approximately 190 retained HIV repertoires, about 60 were collected before ART initiation and approximately 130 were collected after ART initiation. Repertoires were downsampled to 5000 TRB nucleotide sequences, with summary statistics averaged over 100 downsampling iterations. The analysis kept only TRB sequences whose CDR3 regions were at least seven amino acids long. A Shannon entropy-derived clonality score and the Gini coefficient were used to measure diversity. In repertoire networks, the top 5000 CDR3 amino acid sequences were linked whenever an edit distance of one separated two sequences. Antigen specificity groups and MHC restriction were predicted for TRB CDR3 amino acid sequences with GLIPH2. To flag known associations with CMV, EBV, HIV or tissue antigens, CDR3 amino acid sequences were compared against VDJdb and McPAS-TCR. Pre-ART, post-ART and control groups were compared with Wilcoxon signed-rank tests and Holm-Bonferroni correction. The table comes from immuneACCESS by way of TCRdb, which keeps in-frame sequences with V and J called. Part of the clones is missing from these tables; in studies checked, under half for an unresolved V gene and the rest for unknown reasons. Clone size and the V and J calls come from that table; the DNA yielded D and trimming. The sample table lists around 20,000 clones, 70% to 90% of them with a count of one. More than 15% of the sample rests with the top ten.

The CDR3 has 15 amino acids, counting the end cysteine and phenylalanine. Only the CDR3 DNA stays, 45 bases, in frame from base 1. Relative to germline, V is missing 5 bases and J is missing 7 bases, with 10 bases of the junction outside any gene match. The germline V gene (reference sequence) sets CDR1 to MNHEY and CDR2 to SMNVEV. The starting material was unsorted PBMCs, obtained 0.6 years after starting antiretroviral therapy. This sequence uses TRBV27 and TRBJ1-4, and 7 junctional nucleotides match TRBD1. The receptor was isolated from a woman between 18 and 29 years old with HIV. The CDR3 protein is CASSPGTAYIEKLFF. The nucleotide sequence reads as follows: TGTGCCAGCAGTCCCGGGACAGCCTATATTGAAAAACTGTTTTTT.